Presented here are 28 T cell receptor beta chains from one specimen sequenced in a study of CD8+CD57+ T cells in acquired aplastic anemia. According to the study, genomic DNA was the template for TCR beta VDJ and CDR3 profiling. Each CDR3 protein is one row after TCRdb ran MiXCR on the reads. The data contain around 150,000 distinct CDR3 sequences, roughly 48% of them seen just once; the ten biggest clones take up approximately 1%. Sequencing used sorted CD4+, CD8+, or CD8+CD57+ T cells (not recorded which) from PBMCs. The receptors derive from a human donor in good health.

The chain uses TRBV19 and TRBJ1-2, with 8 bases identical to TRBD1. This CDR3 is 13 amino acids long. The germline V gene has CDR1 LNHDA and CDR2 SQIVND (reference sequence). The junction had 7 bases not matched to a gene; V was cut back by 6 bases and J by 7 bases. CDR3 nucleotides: TGTGCCAGTAGGGGGGACAGGACTAGTGGCTACACCTTC. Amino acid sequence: CASRGDRTSGYTF.

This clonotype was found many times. CDR3 residues: CASSYSFIGNQPQHF. CDR3 sequence (DNA): TGTGCCAGCAGCTACAGTTTTATCGGGAATCAGCCCCAGCATTTT. The genes are TRBV14 and TRBJ1-5, with D unresolved. This CDR3 has 15 residues. The germline gives CDR1 SGHDN, CDR2 FVKESK. The V gene lost 5 bases and the J gene lost 4 bases, with 15 bases spanning the gap.

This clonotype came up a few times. The CDR3 sequence is CASRPDRASSPLHF. The CDR3 nucleotides are TGTGCCAGTAGACCCGACAGGGCGAGTTCACCCCTCCACTTT. The gene calls are TRBV19 and TRBJ1-6, with 7 bases lining up with TRBD1. The CDR3 covers 14 residues. Germline CDR1 and CDR2: LNHDA and SQIVND (reference sequence). J was trimmed by 9 bases and V by 6 bases; bases with no gene match: 8.

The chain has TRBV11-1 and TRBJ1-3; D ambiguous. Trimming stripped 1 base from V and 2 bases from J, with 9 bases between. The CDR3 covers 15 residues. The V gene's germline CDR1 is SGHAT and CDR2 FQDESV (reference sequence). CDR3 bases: TGTGCCAGCAGCTTAGTTGGCTCCGCTGGAAACACCATATATTTT. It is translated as CASSLVGSAGNTIYF. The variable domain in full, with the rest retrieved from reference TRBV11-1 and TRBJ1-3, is EAEVAQSPRYKITEKSQAVAFWCDPISGHATLYWYRQILGQGPELLVQFQDESVVDDSQLPKDRFSAERLKGVDSTLKIQPAELGDSAMYLCASSLVGSAGNTIYFGEGSWLTVV.

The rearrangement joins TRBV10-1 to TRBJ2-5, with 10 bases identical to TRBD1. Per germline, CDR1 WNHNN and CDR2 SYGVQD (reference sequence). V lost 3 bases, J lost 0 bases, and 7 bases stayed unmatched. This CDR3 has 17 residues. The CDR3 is CASSEGTGVPNQETQYF. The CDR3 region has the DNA TGCGCCAGCAGTGAAGGGACAGGGGTCCCTAACCAAGAGACCCAGTACTTC.

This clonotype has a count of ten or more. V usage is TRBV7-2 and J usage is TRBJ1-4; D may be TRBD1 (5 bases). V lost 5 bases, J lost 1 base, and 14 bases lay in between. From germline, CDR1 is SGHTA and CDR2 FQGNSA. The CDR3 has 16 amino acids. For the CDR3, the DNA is TGTGCCAGCAGCGTCGGGACGGTACAAACTAATGAAAAACTGTTTTTT. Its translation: CASSVGTVQTNEKLFF.

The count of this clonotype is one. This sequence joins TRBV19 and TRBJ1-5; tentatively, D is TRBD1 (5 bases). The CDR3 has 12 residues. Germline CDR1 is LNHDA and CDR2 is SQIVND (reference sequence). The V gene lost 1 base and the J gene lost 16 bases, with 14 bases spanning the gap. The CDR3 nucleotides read TGTGCCAGTAGTATAGTGGGGGGGGTGCAACATTTT. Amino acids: CASSIVGGVQHF.

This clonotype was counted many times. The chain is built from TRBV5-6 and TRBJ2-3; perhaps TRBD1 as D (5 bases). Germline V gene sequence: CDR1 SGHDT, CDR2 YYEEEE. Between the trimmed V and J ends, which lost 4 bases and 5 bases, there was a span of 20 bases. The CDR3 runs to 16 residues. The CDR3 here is CASSQLGHTWGDTQYF. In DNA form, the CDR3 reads TGTGCCAGCAGCCAGTTAGGACACACTTGGGGAGATACGCAGTATTTT.

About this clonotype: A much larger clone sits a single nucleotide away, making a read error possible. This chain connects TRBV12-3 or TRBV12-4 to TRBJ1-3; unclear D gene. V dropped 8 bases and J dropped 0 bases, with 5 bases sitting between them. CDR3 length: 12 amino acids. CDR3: CASGNSGNTIYF. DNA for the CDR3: TGTGCCAGCGGGAACTCTGGAAACACCATATATTTT.

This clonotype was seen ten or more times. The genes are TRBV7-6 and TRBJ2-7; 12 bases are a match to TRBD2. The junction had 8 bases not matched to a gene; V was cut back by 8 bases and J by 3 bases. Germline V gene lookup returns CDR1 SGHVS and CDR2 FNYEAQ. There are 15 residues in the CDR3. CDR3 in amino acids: CASSRLAGEVYEQYF. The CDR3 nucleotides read TGTGCCAGCTCGAGACTAGCGGGAGAGGTCTACGAGCAGTACTTC.

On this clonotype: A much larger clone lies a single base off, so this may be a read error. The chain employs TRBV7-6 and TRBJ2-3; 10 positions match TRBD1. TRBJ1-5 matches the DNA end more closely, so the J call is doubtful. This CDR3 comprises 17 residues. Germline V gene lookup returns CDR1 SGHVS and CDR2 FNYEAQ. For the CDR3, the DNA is TGTGCCAGCAGCCTTTCCGGGACAGGGGCTTTTGTAGATACGCAGCATTTT. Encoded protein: CASSLSGTGAFVDTQHF.

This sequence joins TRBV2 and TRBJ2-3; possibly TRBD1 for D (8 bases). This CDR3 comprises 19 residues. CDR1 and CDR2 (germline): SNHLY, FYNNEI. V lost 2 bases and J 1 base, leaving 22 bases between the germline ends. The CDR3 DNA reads TGTGCCAGCAGTGAATGGAGGACAGGGCGGGGGTTACGCACAGATACGCAGTATTTT. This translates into CASSEWRTGRGLRTDTQYF. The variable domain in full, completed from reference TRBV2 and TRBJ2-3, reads EPEVTQTPSHQVTQMGQEVILRCVPISNHLYFYWYRQILGQKVEFLVSFYNNEISEKSEIFDDQFSVERPDGSNFTLKIRSTKLEDSAMYFCASSEWRTGRGLRTDTQYFGPGTRLTVL.

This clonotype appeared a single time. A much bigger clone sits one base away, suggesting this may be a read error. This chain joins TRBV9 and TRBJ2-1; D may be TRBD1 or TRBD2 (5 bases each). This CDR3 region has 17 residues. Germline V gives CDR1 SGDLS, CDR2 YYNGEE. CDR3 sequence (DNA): TGTGCCAGCGGCGTAGAAGCAGGGAGATTTTTATACAATGAGCAGTTCTTC. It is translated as CASGVEAGRFLYNEQFF.

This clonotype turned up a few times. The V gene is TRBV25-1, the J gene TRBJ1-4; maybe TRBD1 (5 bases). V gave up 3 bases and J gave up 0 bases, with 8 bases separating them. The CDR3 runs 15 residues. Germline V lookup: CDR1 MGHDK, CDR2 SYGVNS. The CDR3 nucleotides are TGTGCCAGCAGTGATCTGGGGCCAACTAATGAAAAACTGTTTTTT. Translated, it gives CASSDLGPTNEKLFF.

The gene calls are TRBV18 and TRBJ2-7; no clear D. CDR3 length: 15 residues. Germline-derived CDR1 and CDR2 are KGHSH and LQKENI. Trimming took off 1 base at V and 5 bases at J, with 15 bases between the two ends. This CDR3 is CASSPLAATVDEQYF. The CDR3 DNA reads TGTGCCAGCTCACCACTGGCAGCGACGGTCGACGAGCAGTACTTC.

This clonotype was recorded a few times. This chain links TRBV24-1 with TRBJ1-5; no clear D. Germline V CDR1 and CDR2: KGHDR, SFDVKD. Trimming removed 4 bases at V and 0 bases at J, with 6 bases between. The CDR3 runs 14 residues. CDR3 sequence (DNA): TGTGCCACCAGTGACCTAAATAGCAATCAGCCCCAGCATTTT. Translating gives CATSDLNSNQPQHF.

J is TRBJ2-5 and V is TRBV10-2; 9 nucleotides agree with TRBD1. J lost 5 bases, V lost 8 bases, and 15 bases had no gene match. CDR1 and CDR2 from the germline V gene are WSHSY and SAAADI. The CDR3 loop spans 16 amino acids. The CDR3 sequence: CASWGSSTGGRETQYF. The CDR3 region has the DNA TGCGCCAGCTGGGGGTCCTCCACAGGGGGCAGGGAGACCCAGTACTTC.

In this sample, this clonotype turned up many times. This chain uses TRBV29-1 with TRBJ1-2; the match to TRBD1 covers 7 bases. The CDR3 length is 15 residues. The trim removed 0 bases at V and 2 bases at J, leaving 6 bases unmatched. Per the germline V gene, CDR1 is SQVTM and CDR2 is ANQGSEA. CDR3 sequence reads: CSVEDRVRGNYGYTF. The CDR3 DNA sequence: TGCAGCGTTGAAGATCGGGTCAGGGGGAACTATGGCTACACCTTC.

In DNA form, the CDR3 reads TGTGCCAGCGTACCCGGACTAGCGGGGTACTACGAGCAGTACTTC. It is translated as CASVPGLAGYYEQYF. The chain joins TRBV2 to TRBJ2-7; 12 bases are shared with TRBD2. Germline V gene data show CDR1 as SNHLY and CDR2 as FYNNEI. The CDR3 sequence is 15 residues long. V lost 8 bases, J lost 3 bases, and 8 bases stayed unmatched.

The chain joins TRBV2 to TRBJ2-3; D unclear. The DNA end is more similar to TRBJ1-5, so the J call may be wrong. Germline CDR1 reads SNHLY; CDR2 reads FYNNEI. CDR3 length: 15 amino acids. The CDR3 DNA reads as TGTGCCAGCAGTTTACCAGGAGGGAGCACAGATACGCAGCATTTT. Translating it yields CASSLPGGSTDTQHF.

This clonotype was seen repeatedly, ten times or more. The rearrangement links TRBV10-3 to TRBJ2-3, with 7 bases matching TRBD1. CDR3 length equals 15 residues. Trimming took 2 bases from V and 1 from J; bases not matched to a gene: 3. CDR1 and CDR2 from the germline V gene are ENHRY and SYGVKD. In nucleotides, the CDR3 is TGTGCCATCAGTGAGACAGGGGCCCGCACAGATACGCAGTATTTT. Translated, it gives CAISETGARTDTQYF.

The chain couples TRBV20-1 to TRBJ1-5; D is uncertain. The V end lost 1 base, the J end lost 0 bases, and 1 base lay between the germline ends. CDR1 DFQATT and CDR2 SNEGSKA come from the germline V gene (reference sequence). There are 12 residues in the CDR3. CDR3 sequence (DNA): TGCAGTGCTAGAGCTAGCAATCAGCCCCAGCATTTT. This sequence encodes CSARASNQPQHF.

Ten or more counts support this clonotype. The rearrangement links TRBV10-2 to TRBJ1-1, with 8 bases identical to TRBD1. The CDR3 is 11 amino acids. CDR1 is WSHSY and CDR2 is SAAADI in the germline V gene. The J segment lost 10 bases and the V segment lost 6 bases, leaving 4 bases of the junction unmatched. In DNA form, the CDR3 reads TGCGCCAGCAGGAGTACAGGGGGAGCTTTCTTT. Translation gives CASRSTGGAFF.

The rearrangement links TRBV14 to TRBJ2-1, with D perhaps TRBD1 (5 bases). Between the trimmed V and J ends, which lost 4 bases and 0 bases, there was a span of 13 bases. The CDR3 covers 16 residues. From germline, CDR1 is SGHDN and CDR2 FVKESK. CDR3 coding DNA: TGTGCCAGCAGCCCGGATAGGGGTTACTCCTACAATGAGCAGTTCTTC. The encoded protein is CASSPDRGYSYNEQFF.

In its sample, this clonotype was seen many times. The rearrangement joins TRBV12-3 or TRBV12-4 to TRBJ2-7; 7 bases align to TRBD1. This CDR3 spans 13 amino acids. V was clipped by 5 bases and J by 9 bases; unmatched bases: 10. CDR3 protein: CASSLNDRVRQYF. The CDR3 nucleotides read TGTGCCAGCAGTCTCAACGACAGGGTGCGGCAGTACTTC.

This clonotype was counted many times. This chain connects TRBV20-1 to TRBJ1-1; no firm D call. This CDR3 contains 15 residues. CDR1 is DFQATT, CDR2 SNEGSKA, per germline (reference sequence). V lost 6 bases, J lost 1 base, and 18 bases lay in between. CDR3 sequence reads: CSALKVGGKNTEAFF. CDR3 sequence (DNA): TGCAGTGCACTAAAGGTAGGAGGCAAGAACACTGAAGCTTTCTTT.

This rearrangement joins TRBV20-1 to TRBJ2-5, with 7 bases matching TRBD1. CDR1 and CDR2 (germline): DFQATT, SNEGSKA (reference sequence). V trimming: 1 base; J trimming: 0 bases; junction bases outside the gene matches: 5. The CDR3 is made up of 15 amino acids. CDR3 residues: CSARVDRENQETQYF. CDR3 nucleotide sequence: TGCAGTGCTAGAGTTGACAGGGAGAACCAAGAGACCCAGTACTTC.

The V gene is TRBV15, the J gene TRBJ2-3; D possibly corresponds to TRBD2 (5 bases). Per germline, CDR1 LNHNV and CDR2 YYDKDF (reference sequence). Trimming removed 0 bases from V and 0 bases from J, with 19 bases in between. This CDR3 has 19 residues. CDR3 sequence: CATSRESIASWYSTDTQYF. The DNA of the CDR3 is TGTGCCACCAGCAGAGAATCAATCGCTAGCTGGTATAGCACAGATACGCAGTATTTT.